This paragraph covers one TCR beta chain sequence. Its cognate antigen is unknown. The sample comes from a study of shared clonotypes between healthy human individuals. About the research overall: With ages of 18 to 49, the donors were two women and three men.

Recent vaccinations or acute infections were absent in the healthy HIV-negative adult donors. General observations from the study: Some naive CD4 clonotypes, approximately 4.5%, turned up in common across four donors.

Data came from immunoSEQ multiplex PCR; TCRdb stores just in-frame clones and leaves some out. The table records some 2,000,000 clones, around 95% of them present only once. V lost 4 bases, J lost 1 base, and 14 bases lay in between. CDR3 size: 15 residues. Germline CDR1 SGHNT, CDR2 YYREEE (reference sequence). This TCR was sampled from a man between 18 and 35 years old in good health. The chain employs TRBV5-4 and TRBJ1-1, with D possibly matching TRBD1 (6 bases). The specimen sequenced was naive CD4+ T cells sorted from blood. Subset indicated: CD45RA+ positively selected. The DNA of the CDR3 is TGTGCCAGCAGCCCACAGGGTTTGGAGAACACTGAAGCTTTCTTT. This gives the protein CASSPQGLENTEAFF. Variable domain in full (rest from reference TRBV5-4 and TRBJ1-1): ETGVTQSPTHLIKTRGQQVTLRCSSQSGHNTVSWYQQALGQGPQFIFQYYREEENGRGNFPPRFSGLQFPNYSSELNVNALELDDSALYLCASSPQGLENTEAFFGQGTRLTVV.